Following are 25 T cell receptor beta chains from one sample sequenced in a study of OX40 agonist ivuxolimab in advanced cancers. Method: immunoSEQ multiplex PCR; TCRdb's copy keeps in-frame clones and lacks some. The sample holds about 99,000 clones; around 96% are singletons and the top ten take about 2.1%. The sample here was CD4+ or CD8+ T cells sorted from blood, taken in a trial of the OX40 agonist ivuxolimab. Every receptor here comes from an adult with an advanced solid tumor such as melanoma, head and neck, liver or kidney cancer.

This clone was found once. The chain recombines TRBV19 with TRBJ1-1, with 9 bases lining up with TRBD1. The junction had 7 bases not matched to a gene; V was cut back by 10 bases and J by 4 bases. Germline CDR1 reads LNHDA; CDR2 reads SQIVND (reference sequence). This CDR3 spans 13 amino acids. The DNA for the CDR3 is TGTGCCATCCGACAGGGGGAGGGCACTGAAGCTTTCTTT. This translates into CAIRQGEGTEAFF.

The rearrangement uses TRBV11-1 and TRBJ2-7; 14 bases match TRBD2. Germline trimming cut 5 bases from V and 7 bases from J; bases unmatched to any gene: 4. CDR1 and CDR2 (germline): SGHAT, FQDESV (reference sequence). This CDR3 is built from 14 residues. The CDR3 region is CASSPGTSGREQYF. The CDR3 coding sequence is TGTGCCAGCAGCCCAGGGACTAGCGGGAGAGAGCAGTACTTC.

A single count supports this clone. This chain links TRBV9 with TRBJ2-1; D is possibly TRBD2 (6 bases). CDR1 and CDR2 (germline): SGDLS, YYNGEE. The CDR3 spans 13 residues. V was shortened by 4 bases and J by 4 bases, with 9 bases between the two germline ends. DNA of the CDR3: TGTGCCAGCAGCCCCCGGGGGTACAATGAGCAGTTCTTC. It encodes CASSPRGYNEQFF. The complete variable domain, with remaining parts taken from reference TRBV9 and TRBJ2-1, reads DSGVTQTPKHLITATGQRVTLRCSPRSGDLSVYWYQQSLDQGLQFLIQYYNGEERAKGNILERFSAQQFPDLHSELNLSSLELGDSALYFCASSPRGYNEQFFGPGTRLTVL.

V usage is TRBV4-1 and J usage is TRBJ2-7, with D tentatively TRBD2 (7 bases). Trimming stripped 4 bases from V and 3 bases from J, with 13 bases between. The germline gives CDR1 MGHRA, CDR2 YSYEKL. The CDR3 is 14 residues long. CDR3 region: CASSPGGPDYEQYF. The CDR3 nucleotides read TGCGCCAGCAGCCCCGGGGGGCCAGACTACGAGCAGTACTTC.

This sequence joins TRBV5-4 and TRBJ2-7; D is uncertain. CDR3 length: 12 amino acids. Trimming stripped 2 bases from V and 4 bases from J, with 7 bases between. Germline CDR1 is SGHNT and CDR2 is YYREEE (reference sequence). The CDR3 nucleotides read TGTGCCAGCAGCTTTAACCGTTACGAGCAGTACTTC. Protein: CASSFNRYEQYF.

The chain uses TRBV28 and TRBJ2-7; TRBD2 matches at 7 bases. There are 13 residues in the CDR3. Germline lookup yields CDR1 MDHEN and CDR2 SYDVKM. The V and J ends lost 5 bases and 0 bases, in that order; junction bases with no gene match: 1. CDR3 coding DNA: TGTGCCAGCAGTGGGACTAACTCCTACGAGCAGTACTTC. Its protein product is CASSGTNSYEQYF.

DNA for the CDR3: TGCGCCAGCAGCCACGGACAGGGGGTTCAGAATGAGCAGTTCTTC. This codes for CASSHGQGVQNEQFF. The V and J genes are TRBV4-3 and TRBJ2-1; TRBD1 matches 10 bases. Trimming cost V 3 bases and J 7 bases; bases outside gene matches: 6. The CDR3 is 15 amino acids. Germline CDR1 and CDR2: LGHNA and YSLEER.

The CDR3 DNA reads as TGTGCCAGCAGCCCTAGCGGGGGGGCCGTGGATACGCAGTATTTT. Encoded protein: CASSPSGGAVDTQYF. This chain joins TRBV7-3 and TRBJ2-3, with TRBD2 matching 12 bases. The germline V gene encodes CDR1 SGHTA and CDR2 FQGTGA. The J segment lost 6 bases and the V segment lost 5 bases, leaving 6 bases of the junction unmatched. This CDR3 has 15 residues.

The rearrangement uses TRBV15 and TRBJ2-7; unclear D gene. The V gene's germline CDR1 is LNHNV and CDR2 YYDKDF (reference sequence). V was cut by 0 bases and J by 5 bases, with 5 bases left in between. There are 12 residues in the CDR3. The CDR3 nucleotides read TGTGCCACCAGCAGAGATAACCACGAGCAGTACTTC. It specifies CATSRDNHEQYF.

The J gene is TRBJ2-7, the V gene TRBV4-3; 9 bases are a match to TRBD1. The germline gives CDR1 LGHNA, CDR2 YSLEER. The CDR3 is made up of 15 amino acids. The junction had 5 bases not matched to a gene; V was cut back by 3 bases and J by 2 bases. This CDR3 is CASSQTGTGTYEQYF. CDR3 nucleotide sequence: TGCGCCAGCAGCCAGACCGGGACAGGGACCTACGAGCAGTACTTC.

The chain links TRBV5-1 to TRBJ2-7, with 7 bases aligning to TRBD2. Germline trimming cut 0 bases from V and 7 bases from J; bases unmatched to any gene: 10. CDR1 SGHRS and CDR2 YFSETQ come from the germline V gene. The CDR3 is 15 amino acids. This CDR3 is CASSLAGSGSREQYF. Here the CDR3 DNA reads TGCGCCAGCAGCTTGGCGGGTAGCGGGTCTCGGGAGCAGTACTTC.

This clone was found once. This sequence joins TRBV29-1 and TRBJ2-7; a weak D match, TRBD1 (6 bases). The V end was cut by 7 bases, the J end by 0 bases, with 13 bases between. Germline CDR1 reads SQVTM; CDR2 reads ANQGSEA. This CDR3 contains 13 residues. CDR3 region: CSAQPGHSYEQYF. In DNA, the CDR3 is TGCAGCGCCCAACCGGGACACTCCTACGAGCAGTACTTC.

In the case of this clone: Its ends do not fully match the called genes, so a read error is possible. The J gene is TRBJ1-1, the V gene TRBV19; D gene uncertain. CDR3 length: 15 residues. Germline CDR1 and CDR2: LNHDA and SQIVND (reference sequence). The CDR3 sequence is CASSILEGLNAEAFF. In DNA form, the CDR3 reads TGTGCCAGTAGTATATTGGAGGGTTTGAACGCTGAAGCTTTCTTT.

The chain recombines TRBV19 with TRBJ2-1, with 13 bases that match TRBD2. This CDR3 is 15 amino acids long. The V gene end was trimmed by 7 bases and the J gene end by 7 bases; junction bases not matched to a gene: 7. Germline V gene data show CDR1 as LNHDA and CDR2 as SQIVND (reference sequence). In nucleotides, the CDR3 is TGTGCCAGTACCCCACTAGCGGGGGGGGGTAATGAGCAGTTCTTC. Translated: CASTPLAGGGNEQFF.

This chain uses TRBV5-1 with TRBJ2-2; 7 bases match TRBD1. There are 19 residues in the CDR3. Trimming took 4 bases from V and 0 from J; bases not matched to a gene: 15. Looked up from germline, CDR1 is SGHRS and CDR2 is YFSETQ. The CDR3 spells CASSVTGTVPLSNTGELFF. The CDR3 DNA reads TGCGCCAGCAGCGTTACCGGGACAGTGCCTTTGTCGAACACCGGGGAGCTGTTTTTT.

The genes are TRBV4-3 and TRBJ2-1; the D gene is possibly TRBD2 (6 bases). Trimming took 4 bases from V and 1 from J, leaving 11 bases between them. CDR1 is LGHNA, CDR2 YSLEER, per germline. The CDR3 spans 15 residues. The CDR3 nucleotides are TGCGCCAGCAGCCCCGGGGAGGCATCCTACAATGAGCAGTTCTTC. Protein sequence: CASSPGEASYNEQFF.

The chain employs TRBV14 and TRBJ2-3, with 8 bases aligning to TRBD2. Germline CDR1 reads SGHDN; CDR2 reads FVKESK. V lost 10 bases and J lost 4; bases outside the gene matches: 10. This CDR3 contains 14 residues. CDR3 in DNA: TGTGCCACCGAACTAGCGGAGGCGTCAGATACGCAGTATTTT. It yields the protein CATELAEASDTQYF.

The chain carries TRBV4-3 and TRBJ1-1, with 11 bases matching TRBD1. Unmatched junction bases numbered 8, after V lost 0 bases and J lost 5 bases. Germline CDR1 LGHNA, CDR2 YSLEER. The CDR3 consists of 17 residues. In nucleotides, the CDR3 is TGCGCCAGCAGCCAAGAAGAGCGGACAGGGGGCAGGACTGAAGCTTTCTTT. This translates into CASSQEERTGGRTEAFF.

This sequence joins TRBV29-1 and TRBJ2-2; no definite D call. CDR1 SQVTM and CDR2 ANQGSEA come from the germline V gene. Deletions cut 8 bases from V and 4 bases from J, with 11 bases between. This CDR3 region has 12 residues. The CDR3 DNA is TGCAGCTTGTCTGCGAGCACCGGGGAGCTGTTTTTT. Encoded protein: CSLSASTGELFF.

The chain combines TRBV6-5 with TRBJ1-4; D is ambiguous. The CDR3 is made up of 16 amino acids. From germline, CDR1 is MNHEY and CDR2 SVGAGI. The V end was cut by 0 bases, the J end by 5 bases, with 13 bases between. The DNA of the CDR3 is TGTGCCAGCAGTTACTCGTCGGTGCGTCCGAATGAAAAACTGTTTTTT. This codes for CASSYSSVRPNEKLFF.

V is TRBV11-1 and J is TRBJ2-7, with D maybe TRBD1 (6 bases). The CDR3 covers 14 residues. The V gene's germline CDR1 is SGHAT and CDR2 FQDESV (reference sequence). The germline V and J ends were trimmed by 4 bases and 8 bases, with 18 bases remaining between them. The DNA for the CDR3 is TGTGCCAGCAGCTCCAACGGTGGCAGGGGACAGCAGTACTTC. Its translation: CASSSNGGRGQQYF.

V and J are TRBV27 and TRBJ2-1, with D tentatively TRBD2 (6 bases). The CDR3 totals 17 residues. Deletions cut 3 bases from V and 6 bases from J, with 21 bases between. In germline, CDR1 is MNHEY, CDR2 SMNVEV (reference sequence). CDR3 sequence reads: CASSFLTGTVFSNEQFF. CDR3 DNA sequence: TGTGCCAGCAGTTTTCTAACCGGGACTGTCTTTTCCAATGAGCAGTTCTTC.

The chain combines TRBV9 with TRBJ2-7; 8 bases are shared with TRBD1. V was pared by 4 bases and J by 3 bases, with 9 bases of the junction left unmatched. The length of the CDR3 is 15 residues. Germline values: CDR1 SGDLS, CDR2 YYNGEE. As DNA, the CDR3 is TGTGCCAGCAGCCCAACAGGGGGTCTATTCTACGAGCAGTACTTC. Translation: CASSPTGGLFYEQYF.

The chain recombines TRBV27 with TRBJ2-5; TRBD1 might be the D (5 bases). The CDR3 length is 13 residues. V was trimmed by 5 bases and J by 5 bases, leaving 12 bases between them. Germline CDR1 is MNHEY and CDR2 is SMNVEV (reference sequence). This chain's CDR3 is CASSPDWGETQYF. CDR3 sequence (DNA): TGTGCCAGCAGTCCTGATTGGGGCGAGACCCAGTACTTC.

The chain uses TRBV15 and TRBJ2-1; 8 bases map to TRBD2. Unmatched junction bases numbered 6, after V lost 5 bases and J lost 0 bases. Germline CDR1 LNHNV, CDR2 YYDKDF (reference sequence). The CDR3 contains 16 residues. CDR3 loop: CATSYIAGSSYNEQFF. In DNA form, the CDR3 reads TGTGCCACCAGCTATATAGCGGGAAGCTCCTACAATGAGCAGTTCTTC.